These 14 T cell receptor beta chains were sequenced from one sample in a study of cytomegalovirus exposure and HLA in healthy donors. Generated by immunoSEQ multiplex PCR, the TCRdb table keeps only in-frame clones and is missing some. This table has approximately 180,000 clones, around nine tenths appearing once. The sample comprised PBMCs. The receptors were sampled from a woman in her 30s in good health and CMV-seronegative.

This clone was found once. The rearrangement uses TRBV4-1 and TRBJ2-2; possible D gene TRBD2, 7 bases. Germline CDR1 MGHRA, CDR2 YSYEKL. The CDR3 runs to 16 residues. With 3 bases removed from V and 5 bases from J, the gap between germline ends came to 16 bases. The chain's CDR3 is CASSHPGAGETGELFF. The CDR3 DNA sequence: TGCGCCAGCAGCCACCCAGGGGCGGGAGAAACCGGGGAGCTGTTTTTT.

This clone has just a few counts. The chain carries TRBV6-5 and TRBJ2-2, with D unresolved. Germline V gene data show CDR1 as MNHEY and CDR2 as SVGAGI. Trimming stripped 5 bases from V and 1 base from J, with 5 bases between. There are 13 residues in the CDR3. The CDR3 bases are TGTGCCAGCAGTCCCGGGAACACCGGGGAGCTGTTTTTT. This translates into CASSPGNTGELFF.

The rearrangement uses TRBV10-1 and TRBJ2-7, with TRBD2 matching 7 bases. Trimming removed 3 bases from V and 4 bases from J; junction bases left unmatched: 9. The CDR3 loop spans 15 amino acids. Germline CDR1 and CDR2: WNHNN and SYGVQD (reference sequence). As DNA, the CDR3 is TGCGCCAGCAGTGACGAGCGGGGTAGGGAATACGAGCAGTACTTC. It is translated as CASSDERGREYEQYF.

This chain joins TRBV5-4 and TRBJ2-7; 7 nucleotides align to TRBD1. The CDR3 spans 14 residues. The V gene end was trimmed by 7 bases and the J gene end by 3 bases; junction bases not matched to a gene: 10. Germline V gene sequence: CDR1 SGHNT, CDR2 YYREEE (reference sequence). The chain's CDR3 is CASQRQGTLYEQYF. The DNA for the CDR3 is TGTGCCAGCCAGAGACAGGGCACCCTCTACGAGCAGTACTTC.

The rearrangement joins TRBV6-5 to TRBJ2-7, with D perhaps matching TRBD1 (6 bases). Germline values: CDR1 MNHEY, CDR2 SVGAGI. The CDR3 consists of 14 residues. V dropped 5 bases and J dropped 3 bases, with 14 bases sitting between them. CDR3 nucleotides: TGTGCCAGCAGTCCCAAGGGGGATAGCTACGAGCAGTACTTC. The encoded protein is CASSPKGDSYEQYF.

In its sample, this clone was seen once. The chain carries TRBV5-6 and TRBJ1-5; TRBD1 aligns across 8 bases. J lost 5 bases, V lost 4 bases, and 11 bases had no gene match. The germline CDR1 and CDR2 sequences are SGHDT and YYEEEE. The CDR3 runs 16 residues. The CDR3 DNA reads TGTGCCAGCAGCCTCCGACCCGGACAGGGAGATCAGCCCCAGCATTTT. Translating it yields CASSLRPGQGDQPQHF.

J is TRBJ1-1 and V is TRBV2; D gene ambiguous. The CDR3 has 11 residues. Trimming removed 7 bases at V and 11 bases at J, with 14 bases between. From germline, CDR1 is SNHLY and CDR2 FYNNEI. The DNA of the CDR3 is TGTGCCAGCAATTCCGTAGACGGGGCTTTCTTT. Translated, it gives CASNSVDGAFF.

The V call is TRBV11-3, the J call TRBJ2-5; maybe TRBD2 (6 bases). Trimming stripped 2 bases from V and 1 base from J, with 14 bases between. Looked up from germline, CDR1 is SGHNT and CDR2 is YENEEA. The CDR3 spans 16 residues. The DNA for the CDR3 is TGTGCCAGCAGCTTATCTACGGGACTCAGCCAAGAGACCCAGTACTTC. Its translation: CASSLSTGLSQETQYF. The full variable domain, completed using reference TRBV11-3 and TRBJ2-5, is EAGVVQSPRYKIIEKKQPVAFWCNPISGHNTLYWYLQNLGQGPELLIRYENEEAVDDSQLPKDRFSAERLKGVDSTLKIQPAELGDSAVYLCASSLSTGLSQETQYFGPGTRLLVL.

The gene calls are TRBV19 and TRBJ2-5; tentatively, D is TRBD1 (5 bases). Germline CDR1 and CDR2: LNHDA and SQIVND (reference sequence). CDR3 size: 15 residues. V was clipped by 5 bases and J by 2 bases, with 15 bases between them. This CDR3 reads CASSSPVGQQETQYF. As DNA, the CDR3 is TGTGCCAGTAGTTCTCCCGTGGGGCAGCAAGAGACCCAGTACTTC.

The gene calls are TRBV7-2 and TRBJ2-6; 7 bases align to TRBD1. V was clipped by 5 bases and J by 4 bases; unmatched bases: 8. In germline, CDR1 is SGHTA, CDR2 FQGNSA. This CDR3 is built from 16 residues. The CDR3 DNA reads TGTGCCAGCAGCACTCGAGGGGGCGCGGGGGCCAACGTCCTGACTTTC. This sequence encodes CASSTRGGAGANVLTF.

This sequence joins TRBV6-1 and TRBJ1-5, with TRBD1 identical over 10 bases. Losses at the gene ends were 3 bases for V and 7 bases for J; bases not matched to a gene: 9. This CDR3 has 16 residues. Germline V gene data show CDR1 as MNHNS and CDR2 as SASEGT. The CDR3, as DNA: TGTGCCAGCAGTGACCCGGGACAGGGGAATAGCCAGCCCCAGCATTTT. Its translation: CASSDPGQGNSQPQHF.

The gene calls are TRBV7-9 and TRBJ1-4; D is unclear. The ends were cut back, 6 bases at V and 5 bases at J, with 10 bases in the middle. The germline V gene has CDR1 SEHNR and CDR2 FQNEAQ (reference sequence). This CDR3 is built from 13 residues. CDR3 sequence (DNA): TGTGCCAGCAGGGAACAGCAAAATGAAAAACTGTTTTTT. Residues: CASREQQNEKLFF.

The V and J genes are TRBV2 and TRBJ2-5; D remains unclear. CDR3 length: 13 residues. V was pared by 7 bases and J by 4 bases, with 13 bases between. Looked up from germline, CDR1 is SNHLY and CDR2 is FYNNEI. In DNA form, the CDR3 reads TGTGCCAGCACCGACCCGGGTAGAGAGACCCAGTACTTC. As protein: CASTDPGRETQYF.

The chain links TRBV4-1 to TRBJ2-3, with TRBD1 as a possible D gene (6 bases). The CDR3 loop spans 15 amino acids. Germline CDR1 MGHRA, CDR2 YSYEKL. V was trimmed by 5 bases and J by 0 bases, leaving 12 bases between them. The CDR3 loop is CASSEVRGSTDTQYF. The CDR3 nucleotides are TGCGCCAGCAGCGAGGTCAGGGGTAGCACAGATACGCAGTATTTT.